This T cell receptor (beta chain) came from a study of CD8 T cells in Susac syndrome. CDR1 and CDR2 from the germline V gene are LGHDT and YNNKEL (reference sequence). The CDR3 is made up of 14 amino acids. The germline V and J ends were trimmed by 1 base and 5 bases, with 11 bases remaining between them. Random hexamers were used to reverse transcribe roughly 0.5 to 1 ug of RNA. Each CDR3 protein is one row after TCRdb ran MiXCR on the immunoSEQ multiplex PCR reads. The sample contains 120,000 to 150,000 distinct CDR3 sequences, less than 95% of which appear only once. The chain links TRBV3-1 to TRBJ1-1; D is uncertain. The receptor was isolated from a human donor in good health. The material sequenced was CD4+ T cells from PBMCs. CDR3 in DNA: TGTGCCAGCAGCCAAGGAGACCGACGAACTGAAGCTTTCTTT. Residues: CASSQGDRRTEAFF.